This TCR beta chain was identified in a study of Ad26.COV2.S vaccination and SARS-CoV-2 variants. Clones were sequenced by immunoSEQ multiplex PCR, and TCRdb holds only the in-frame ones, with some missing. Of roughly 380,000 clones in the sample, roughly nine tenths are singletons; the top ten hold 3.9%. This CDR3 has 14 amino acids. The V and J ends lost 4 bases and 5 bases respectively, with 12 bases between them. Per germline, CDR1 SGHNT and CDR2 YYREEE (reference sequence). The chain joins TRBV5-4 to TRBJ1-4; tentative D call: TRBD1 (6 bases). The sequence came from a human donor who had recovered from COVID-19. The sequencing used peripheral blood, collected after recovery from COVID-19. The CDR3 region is CASSQGTGNEKLFF. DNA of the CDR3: TGTGCCAGCAGCCAGGGGACGGGGAATGAAAAACTGTTTTTT.